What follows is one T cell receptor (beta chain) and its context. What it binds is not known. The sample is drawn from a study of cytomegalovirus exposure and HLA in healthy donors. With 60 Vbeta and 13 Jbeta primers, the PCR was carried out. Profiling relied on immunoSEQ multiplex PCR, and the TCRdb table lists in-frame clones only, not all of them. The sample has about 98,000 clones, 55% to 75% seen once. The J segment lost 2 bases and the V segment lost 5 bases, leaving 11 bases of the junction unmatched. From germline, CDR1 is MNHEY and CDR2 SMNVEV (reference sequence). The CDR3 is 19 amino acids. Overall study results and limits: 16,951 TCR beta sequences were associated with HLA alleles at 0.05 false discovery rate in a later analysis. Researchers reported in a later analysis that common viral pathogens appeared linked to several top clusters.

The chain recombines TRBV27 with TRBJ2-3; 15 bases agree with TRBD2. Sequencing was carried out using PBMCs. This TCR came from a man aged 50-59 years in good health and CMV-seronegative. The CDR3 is CASSPSWTSGGGFTDTQYF. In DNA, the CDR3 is TGTGCCAGCAGTCCCTCCTGGACTAGCGGGGGGGGGTTCACAGATACGCAGTATTTT.